Listed here are 12 T cell receptor beta chains from one sample, sequenced in a study of blood T cells in healthy people across ages. The authors ran a second PCR of 7 to 11 cycles using a sample-barcoded 5' primer and a J-beta primer mix. TCRdb processed the 5' RACE reads anew with MiXCR; each CDR3 protein has one entry. The top ten hold roughly 12% of the sample, which has about 1.6 million distinct CDR3 sequences, about 35% seen once. Sequencing was carried out using blood. The receptors derive from a woman between 25 and 40 years old in good health.

V usage is TRBV7-8 and J usage is TRBJ1-6; D is perhaps TRBD1 (6 bases). Trimming shortened V by 5 bases and J by 8 bases, and 13 bases separated the two germline ends. The CDR3 is 14 residues long. Germline V CDR1 and CDR2: SGHVS, FQNEAQ. The CDR3 reads CASSPGQRDSPLHF. CDR3 in DNA: TGTGCCAGCAGCCCGGGACAACGTGATTCACCCCTCCACTTT.

V gene TRBV6-5 combines with J gene TRBJ2-7; 9 nucleotides agree with TRBD1. CDR3 length: 13 residues. Germline lookup yields CDR1 MNHEY and CDR2 SVGAGI. Trimming at V came to 6 bases and at J to 4 bases, leaving 4 bases not matched to a gene. The CDR3 here is CASRRQGVYEQYF. In nucleotides, the CDR3 is TGTGCCAGCAGACGACAGGGGGTTTACGAGCAGTACTTC.

In this sample, this clonotype turned up a few times. The V gene is TRBV7-2, the J gene TRBJ2-7; TRBD1 matches 9 bases. The V gene end was trimmed by 6 bases and the J gene end by 2 bases; junction bases not matched to a gene: 8. The CDR3 loop spans 15 amino acids. The germline V gene has CDR1 SGHTA and CDR2 FQGNSA. The CDR3 sequence: CASSRGQGSTYEQYF. The CDR3 bases are TGTGCCAGCAGTCGAGGACAGGGGTCTACCTACGAGCAGTACTTC.

About this clonotype itself: In this CDR3 the conserved last residue, phenylalanine or tryptophan, is missing, so a read error is likely. The genes are TRBV12-3 or TRBV12-4 and TRBJ1-1; D is uncertain. The CDR3 length is 13 residues. The ends were cut back, 6 bases at V and 11 bases at J, with 19 bases in the middle. Here the CDR3 reads CASRTSIVFGAFL. In DNA form, the CDR3 reads TGTGCCAGCAGAACGTCAATCGTCTTTGGCGCTTTCTTG.

V is TRBV5-1 and J is TRBJ2-1, with 7 bases identical to TRBD2. V dropped 0 bases and J dropped 7; count of bases not matched to a gene: 4. The germline CDR1 and CDR2 sequences are SGHRS and YFSETQ. The CDR3 length is 14 residues. The CDR3 DNA is TGCGCCAGCAGCTTGGAAGCGGGACGGAATGAGCAGTTCTTC. Residues: CASSLEAGRNEQFF.

Many counts were recorded for this clonotype. This chain joins TRBV4-1 and TRBJ2-7; D uncertain. Germline loops: CDR1 MGHRA, CDR2 YSYEKL. The CDR3 spans 12 residues. V lost 2 bases to trimming and J lost 5 bases, with 7 bases between them. Written as DNA, the CDR3 is TGCGCCAGCAGCCAATTTCAGGACGAGCAGTACTTC. Its protein product is CASSQFQDEQYF.

This clonotype was seen a handful of times. This chain links TRBV15 with TRBJ2-3, with TRBD2 identical over 11 bases. There are 20 residues in the CDR3. Per germline, CDR1 LNHNV and CDR2 YYDKDF (reference sequence). Trimming removed 0 bases from V and 2 bases from J; junction bases left unmatched: 13. DNA for the CDR3: TGTGCCACCAGCAGAGATAGGCTAGCGGGGGGAGGAATAGTCACAGATACGCAGTATTTT. It codes for CATSRDRLAGGGIVTDTQYF.

The chain recombines TRBV20-1 with TRBJ2-4; the D call may be TRBD1 or TRBD2 (6 bases each). Deletions cut 6 bases from V and 6 bases from J, with 27 bases between. Germline V lookup: CDR1 DFQATT, CDR2 SNEGSKA (reference sequence). The CDR3 totals 17 residues. The CDR3 region is CSAVRGADGYYGNIQYF. CDR3 DNA sequence: TGCAGTGCAGTAAGGGGGGCGGATGGATACTACGGAAACATTCAGTACTTC.

This clonotype was seen ten or more times. The J gene is TRBJ2-3, the V gene TRBV4-2; D assignment may be TRBD1 or TRBD2 (5 bases each). Trimming shortened V by 0 bases and J by 1 base, and 8 bases separated the two germline ends. Germline CDR1 is LGHNA and CDR2 is YNFKEQ. CDR3 length: 15 residues. CDR3 coding DNA: TGTGCCAGCAGCCAAGAAGGGACCGGCACAGATACGCAGTATTTT. This translates into CASSQEGTGTDTQYF.

The V and J genes are TRBV9 and TRBJ2-5; 7 bases align to TRBD1. This CDR3 contains 15 residues. V gave up 0 bases and J gave up 3 bases; unmatched junction bases: 5. In germline, CDR1 is SGDLS, CDR2 YYNGEE. In DNA form, the CDR3 reads TGTGCCAGCAGCGTAGATGGACAGGATGAAGAGACCCAGTACTTC. It yields the protein CASSVDGQDEETQYF.

This clonotype was observed a few times. The chain has TRBV7-2 and TRBJ2-3; D is unresolved. Between the trimmed V and J ends, which lost 2 bases and 1 base, there was a span of 10 bases. The CDR3 is made up of 15 amino acids. Germline values: CDR1 SGHTA, CDR2 FQGNSA. The CDR3 DNA reads TGTGCCAGCAGCTTACTGTTATCAGGCACAGATACGCAGTATTTT. Amino acid sequence: CASSLLLSGTDTQYF.

The chain combines TRBV20-1 with TRBJ1-6; a weak D match, TRBD1 (5 bases). Germline V gene data show CDR1 as DFQATT and CDR2 as SNEGSKA (reference sequence). The CDR3 length is 14 residues. V was shortened by 0 bases and J by 9 bases, with 12 bases between the two germline ends. The CDR3 protein is CSAREGGVGSPLHF. The CDR3 coding sequence is TGCAGTGCTAGAGAAGGAGGGGTGGGTTCACCCCTCCACTTT.